The clone carrying this T cell receptor beta chain occurred many times. The antigen is unknown. This sample is drawn from a study of spatial heterogeneity in lung cancer. Time point here: sample taken at primary tumor resection. TCRs were sequenced from unsorted whole RNA of tumor, nontumor lung or PBMC. Study-level results: Resection saw ubiquitous expanded tumor TCRs appear in blood more than follow-up did.

TCRdb re-called the 5' RACE reads through MiXCR, storing one row per CDR3 protein. The profile shows 35,000 to 55,000 distinct CDR3 sequences, approximately 15% of them singletons. The sequences come from PBMCs, collected at surgery. The receptor's source is a male donor with early-stage non-small cell lung cancer.

CDR3 sequence reads: CASSDIRDSKATQYF. In DNA, the CDR3 is TGTGCCAGCAGTGATATCCGGGACAGCAAGGCGACCCAGTACTTC. The chain joins TRBV25-1 to TRBJ2-5; 7 bases are a match to TRBD1. CDR3 length equals 15 residues. Unmatched junction bases numbered 11, after V lost 3 bases and J lost 7 bases. In germline, CDR1 is MGHDK, CDR2 SYGVNS.